Below, 10 T cell receptor beta chains from the same sample are listed, as sequenced in a study of shared clonotypes between healthy human individuals. Data came from immunoSEQ multiplex PCR; TCRdb stores just in-frame clones and leaves some out. This table holds over a million clones, more than 95% found once. Specimen: naive CD4+ T cells sorted from blood. Subset denoted: CD45RA+ positively selected. Receptors originate from a man aged 25-40 years in good health.

The chain employs TRBV4-1 and TRBJ2-7, with TRBD1 identical over 9 bases. Losses at the gene ends were 3 bases for V and 3 bases for J; bases not matched to a gene: 12. Germline CDR1 reads MGHRA; CDR2 reads YSYEKL. This CDR3 has 17 residues. This chain's CDR3 is CASSQETGGQGYYEQYF. CDR3 coding DNA: TGCGCCAGCAGCCAGGAGACGGGGGGACAGGGCTACTACGAGCAGTACTTC.

V usage is TRBV2 and J usage is TRBJ2-7; 8 nucleotides match TRBD1. Germline-derived CDR1 and CDR2 are SNHLY and FYNNEI. V lost 8 bases to trimming and J lost 3 bases; unmatched junction nucleotides: 6. The CDR3 sequence is 13 residues long. Here the CDR3 reads CASDGQGDYEQYF. For the CDR3, the DNA is TGTGCCAGCGACGGACAGGGAGACTACGAGCAGTACTTC.

The V and J genes are TRBV5-4 and TRBJ1-3; D ambiguous. V dropped 7 bases and J dropped 0 bases, with 8 bases sitting between them. The germline CDR1 and CDR2 sequences are SGHNT and YYREEE (reference sequence). The CDR3 spans 13 residues. The CDR3 region is CASWSSSGNTIYF. The CDR3 nucleotides read TGTGCCAGCTGGAGTAGCTCTGGAAACACCATATATTTT.

The chain recombines TRBV29-1 with TRBJ2-2, with TRBD2 matching 7 bases. CDR1 and CDR2 from the germline V gene are SQVTM and ANQGSEA. The CDR3 runs 14 residues. The CDR3 protein is CSALGEGRTGELFF. In nucleotides, the CDR3 is TGCAGTGCCCTGGGGGAGGGGCGCACCGGGGAGCTGTTTTTT.

The J gene is TRBJ2-2, the V gene TRBV5-1; 10 nucleotides match TRBD2. Germline lookup yields CDR1 SGHRS and CDR2 YFSETQ. The CDR3 runs to 15 residues. Trimming at V came to 4 bases and at J to 7 bases, leaving 7 bases not matched to a gene. The CDR3 region has the DNA TGCGCCAGCAGCGTTCTAGCGGGAGAGGGCGGGGAGCTGTTTTTT. Translating gives CASSVLAGEGGELFF.

The V and J genes are TRBV5-6 and TRBJ2-6, with D possibly being TRBD2 (6 bases). This CDR3 comprises 13 residues. Germline CDR1 reads SGHDT; CDR2 reads YYEEEE. Trimming stripped 7 bases from V and 2 bases from J, with 7 bases between. The CDR3 coding sequence is TGTGCCAGCGGCGGGACTGGGGCCAACGTCCTGACTTTC. This encodes CASGGTGANVLTF. The variable domain in full, with the rest retrieved from reference TRBV5-6 and TRBJ2-6, is DAGVTQSPTHLIKTRGQQVTLRCSPKSGHDTVSWYQQALGQGPQFIFQYYEEEERQRGNFPDRFSGHQFPNYSSELNVNALLLGDSALYLCASGGTGANVLTFGAGSRLTVL.

V and J are TRBV5-1 and TRBJ2-3, with 9 bases lining up with TRBD1. The CDR3 runs 16 residues. CDR1 and CDR2 (germline): SGHRS, YFSETQ. V shed 0 bases and J 2 bases; nucleotides not matched to a gene: 4. This CDR3 reads CASSLDRGPITDTQYF. CDR3 DNA sequence: TGCGCCAGCAGCTTGGACAGGGGGCCGATCACAGATACGCAGTATTTT.

CDR3: CSAWTGRDTEAFF. In DNA, the CDR3 is TGCAGCGCTTGGACAGGGAGGGACACTGAAGCTTTCTTT. The gene calls are TRBV29-1 and TRBJ1-1; 8 bases align to TRBD1. The V gene's germline CDR1 is SQVTM and CDR2 ANQGSEA. CDR3 length: 13 residues. The junction had 7 bases not matched to a gene; V was cut back by 7 bases and J by 3 bases.

The chain couples TRBV1 to TRBJ2-2; the DNA was not used to check the table's D call, TRBD1. TRBV1 represents a pseudogene. This CDR3 comprises 17 residues. The CDR3 DNA reads TGCACCAGCAGCCAAGACCCCGACAGGACCAACACCGGGGAGCTGTTTTTT. Translation: CTSSQDPDRTNTGELFF.

This chain uses TRBV29-1 with TRBJ2-1, with TRBD1 identical over 9 bases. From germline, CDR1 is SQVTM and CDR2 ANQGSEA. The CDR3 runs 12 residues. V shed 6 bases, J shed 7 bases, and the junction held 4 bases outside the gene matches. The CDR3 protein is CSVGDRVNEQFF. The CDR3 DNA sequence: TGCAGCGTGGGGGACAGGGTAAATGAGCAGTTCTTC.